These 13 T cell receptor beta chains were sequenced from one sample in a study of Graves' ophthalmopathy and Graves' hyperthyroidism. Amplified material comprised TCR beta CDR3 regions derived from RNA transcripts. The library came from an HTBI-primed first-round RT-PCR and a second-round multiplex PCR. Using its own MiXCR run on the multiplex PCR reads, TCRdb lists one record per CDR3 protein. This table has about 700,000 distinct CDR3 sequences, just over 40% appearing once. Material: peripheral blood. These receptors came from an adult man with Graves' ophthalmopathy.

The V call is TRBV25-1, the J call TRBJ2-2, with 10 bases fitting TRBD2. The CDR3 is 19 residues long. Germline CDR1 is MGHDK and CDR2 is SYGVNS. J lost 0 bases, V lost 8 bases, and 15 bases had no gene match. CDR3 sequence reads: CASSPQSLAGSANTGELFF. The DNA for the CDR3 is TGTGCCAGCTCACCACAGTCACTAGCGGGGAGCGCGAACACCGGGGAGCTGTTTTTT.

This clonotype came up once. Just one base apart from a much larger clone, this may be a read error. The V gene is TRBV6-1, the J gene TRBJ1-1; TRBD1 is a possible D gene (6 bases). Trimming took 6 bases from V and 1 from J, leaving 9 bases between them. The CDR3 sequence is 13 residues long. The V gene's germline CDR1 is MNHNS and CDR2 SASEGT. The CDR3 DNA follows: TGTGCCAGCAGCAAGGGGGGGAACACTGAAGCTTTCTTT. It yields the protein CASSKGGNTEAFF.

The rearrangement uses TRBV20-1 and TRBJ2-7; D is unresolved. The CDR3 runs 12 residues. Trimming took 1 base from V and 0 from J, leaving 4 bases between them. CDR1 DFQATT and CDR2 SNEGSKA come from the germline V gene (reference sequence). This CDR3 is CSARVNSYEQYF. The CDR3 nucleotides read TGCAGTGCTAGAGTTAACTCCTACGAGCAGTACTTC.

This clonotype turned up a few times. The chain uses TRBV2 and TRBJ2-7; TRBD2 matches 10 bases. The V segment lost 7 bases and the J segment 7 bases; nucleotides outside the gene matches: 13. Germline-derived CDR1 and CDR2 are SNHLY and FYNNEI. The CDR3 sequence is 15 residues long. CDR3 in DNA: TGTGCCAGCATCCTTCGGTCTAGCGGGAGTCCTGAGCAGTACTTC. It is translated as CASILRSSGSPEQYF.

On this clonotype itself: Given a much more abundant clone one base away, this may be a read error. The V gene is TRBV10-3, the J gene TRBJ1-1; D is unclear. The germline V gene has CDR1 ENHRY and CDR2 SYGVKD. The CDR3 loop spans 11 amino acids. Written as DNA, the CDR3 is TGTACCAGCACCCCGAACACTGAAGCTTTCTTT. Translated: CTSTPNTEAFF.

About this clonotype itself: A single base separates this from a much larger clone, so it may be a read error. The CDR3 is CASSEQGQGSERLFF. The CDR3 bases are TGTGCCAGCAGCGAGCAGGGACAGGGGAGTGAAAGACTGTTTTTT. The chain joins TRBV28 to TRBJ1-4; the match to TRBD1 covers 10 bases. The CDR3 covers 15 residues. CDR1 is MDHEN and CDR2 is SYDVKM in the germline V gene.

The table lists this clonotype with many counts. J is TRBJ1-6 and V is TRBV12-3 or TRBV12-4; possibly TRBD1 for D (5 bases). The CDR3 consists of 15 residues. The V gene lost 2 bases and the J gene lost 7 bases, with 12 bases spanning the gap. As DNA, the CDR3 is TGTGCCAGCAGTTTACGGGGGACTGGGAATTCACCCCTCCACTTT. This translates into CASSLRGTGNSPLHF.

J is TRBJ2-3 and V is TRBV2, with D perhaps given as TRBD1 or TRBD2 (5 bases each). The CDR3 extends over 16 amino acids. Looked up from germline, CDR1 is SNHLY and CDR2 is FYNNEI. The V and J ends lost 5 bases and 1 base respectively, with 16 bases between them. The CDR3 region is CASSQNPGTGTDTQYF. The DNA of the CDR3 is TGTGCCAGCAGTCAAAATCCGGGGACCGGCACAGATACGCAGTATTTT.

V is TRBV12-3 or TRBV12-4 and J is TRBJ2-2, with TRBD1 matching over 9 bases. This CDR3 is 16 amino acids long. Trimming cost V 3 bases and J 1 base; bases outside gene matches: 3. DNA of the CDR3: TGTGCCAGCAGTTTCGGACAGGGGCAGAACACCGGGGAGCTGTTTTTT. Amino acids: CASSFGQGQNTGELFF.

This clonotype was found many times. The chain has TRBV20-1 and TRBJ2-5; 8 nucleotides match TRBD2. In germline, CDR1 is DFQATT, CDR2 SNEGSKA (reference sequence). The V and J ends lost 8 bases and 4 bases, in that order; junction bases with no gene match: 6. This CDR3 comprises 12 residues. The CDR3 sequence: CSLAGGAETQYF. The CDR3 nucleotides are TGCAGTTTGGCGGGAGGAGCAGAGACCCAGTACTTC.

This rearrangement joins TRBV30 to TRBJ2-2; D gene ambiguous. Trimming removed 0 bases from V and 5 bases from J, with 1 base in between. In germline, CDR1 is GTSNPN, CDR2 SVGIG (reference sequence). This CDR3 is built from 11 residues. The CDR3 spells CAWSVTGELFF. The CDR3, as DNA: TGTGCCTGGAGTGTAACCGGGGAGCTGTTTTTT.

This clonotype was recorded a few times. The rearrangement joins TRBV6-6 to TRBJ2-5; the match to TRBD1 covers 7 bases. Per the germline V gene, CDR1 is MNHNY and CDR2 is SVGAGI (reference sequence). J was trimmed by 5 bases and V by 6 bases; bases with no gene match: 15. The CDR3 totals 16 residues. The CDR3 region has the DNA TGTGCCAGCAGCCCCCGCTCAGGCAGGGGGTGGGAGACCCAGTACTTC. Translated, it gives CASSPRSGRGWETQYF.

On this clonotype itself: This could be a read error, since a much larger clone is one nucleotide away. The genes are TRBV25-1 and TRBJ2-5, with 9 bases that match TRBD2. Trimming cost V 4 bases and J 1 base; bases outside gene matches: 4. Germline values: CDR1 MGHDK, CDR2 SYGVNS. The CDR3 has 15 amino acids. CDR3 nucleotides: TGTGCCAGCAGTGGAAGCGGGGGGCGCCAAGAGACCCAGTACTTC. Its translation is CASSGSGGRQETQYF.